The 30 T cell receptor beta chains below were found in one sample sequenced in a study of OX40 agonist ivuxolimab in advanced cancers. TCRdb's copy holds only in-frame clones and misses some; the assay was immunoSEQ multiplex PCR. The data show fewer than 85,000 clones, roughly nine tenths seen once. The sequencing here drew on CD4+ or CD8+ T cells sorted from blood, taken in a trial of the OX40 agonist ivuxolimab. All receptors derive from an adult with an advanced solid tumor such as melanoma, head and neck, liver or kidney cancer.

This chain joins TRBV7-2 and TRBJ2-7, with TRBD1 as a possible D gene (5 bases). V was trimmed by 5 bases and J by 0 bases, leaving 11 bases between them. Per germline, CDR1 SGHTA and CDR2 FQGNSA. The CDR3 contains 14 residues. CDR3 in DNA: TGTGCCAGCAGCCTAGACAGAAACTCCTACGAGCAGTACTTC. Translating gives CASSLDRNSYEQYF.

The genes are TRBV7-6 and TRBJ2-1, with TRBD2 identical over 12 bases. This CDR3 spans 15 amino acids. Unmatched junction bases numbered 0, after V lost 4 bases and J lost 2 bases. The V gene's germline CDR1 is SGHVS and CDR2 FNYEAQ. The CDR3: CASSSSGGAYNEQFF. CDR3 bases: TGTGCCAGCAGCTCTAGCGGGGGGGCCTACAATGAGCAGTTCTTC.

This clone was found once. The J gene is TRBJ1-4, the V gene TRBV4-3; possible D gene TRBD1, 5 bases. CDR3 length: 15 residues. The ends were cut back, 6 bases at V and 5 bases at J, with 16 bases in the middle. Germline CDR1 is LGHNA and CDR2 is YSLEER. The CDR3 nucleotides are TGCGCCAGCAGTAGTGTGGGGGACGGGAATGAAAAACTGTTTTTT. The encoded protein is CASSSVGDGNEKLFF.

The V call is TRBV2, the J call TRBJ1-4; 7 bases line up with TRBD1. Germline-derived CDR1 and CDR2 are SNHLY and FYNNEI. CDR3 length: 14 residues. Unmatched junction bases numbered 7, after V lost 7 bases and J lost 5 bases. The DNA of the CDR3 is TGTGCCAGCATCACAGGGGAATACAATGAAAAACTGTTTTTT. It codes for CASITGEYNEKLFF.

The chain employs TRBV11-2 and TRBJ2-3; 10 bases match TRBD1. The ends lost 4 bases at V and 5 bases at J; junction bases unmatched: 6. Germline lookup yields CDR1 SGHAT and CDR2 FQNNGV. The CDR3 loop spans 15 amino acids. This CDR3 is CASSSGQGKGDTQYF. The CDR3 DNA reads as TGTGCCAGCAGCTCGGGACAGGGGAAGGGAGATACGCAGTATTTT.

The V call is TRBV4-3, the J call TRBJ1-2; 8 bases align to TRBD1. V was pared by 1 base and J by 7 bases, with 14 bases of the junction left unmatched. In germline, CDR1 is LGHNA, CDR2 YSLEER. The CDR3 covers 17 residues. The CDR3 region has the DNA TGCGCCAGCAGCCAAGCTTTTAGGTCAGGGGGCACAGGTGGCTACACCTTC. Encoded protein: CASSQAFRSGGTGGYTF.

This clone was picked up a small number of times. The chain couples TRBV2 to TRBJ2-7, with 7 bases aligning to TRBD2. Germline V CDR1 and CDR2: SNHLY, FYNNEI. The CDR3 runs 16 residues. Losses at the gene ends were 1 base for V and 5 bases for J; bases not matched to a gene: 11. DNA for the CDR3: TGTGCCAGCAGTGAAGTTGGTTTGGCGGGAGCTAACGAGCAGTACTTC. Amino acids: CASSEVGLAGANEQYF.

This chain uses TRBV19 with TRBJ2-7; TRBD1 agrees at 8 bases. Per the germline V gene, CDR1 is LNHDA and CDR2 is SQIVND (reference sequence). J lost 6 bases, V lost 0 bases, and 7 bases had no gene match. The CDR3 loop spans 15 amino acids. The CDR3 DNA follows: TGTGCCAGTAGTATAGAGGTGGGGACAGGTCTCGAGCAGTACTTC. Amino acid sequence: CASSIEVGTGLEQYF.

The V gene is TRBV5-1, the J gene TRBJ2-7, with 8 bases lining up with TRBD1. The CDR3 loop spans 15 amino acids. V lost 7 bases to trimming and J lost 3 bases; unmatched junction nucleotides: 12. Germline CDR1 is SGHRS and CDR2 is YFSETQ. The CDR3 sequence is CASRALQGAFYEQYF. The CDR3 DNA reads as TGCGCCAGCCGAGCGCTTCAGGGGGCTTTCTACGAGCAGTACTTC. Full variable domain (missing parts from reference TRBV5-1 and TRBJ2-7): KAGVTQTPRYLIKTRGQQVTLSCSPISGHRSVSWYQQTPGQGLQFLFEYFSETQRNKGNFPGRFSGRQFSNSRSEMNVSTLELGDSALYLCASRALQGAFYEQYFGPGTRLTVT.

The chain employs TRBV19 and TRBJ1-2, with D unresolved. Germline assignment: CDR1 LNHDA and CDR2 SQIVND (reference sequence). This CDR3 is 13 amino acids long. Trimming took off 7 bases at V and 0 bases at J, with 9 bases between the two ends. CDR3: CASKPGPNYGYTF. Here the CDR3 DNA reads TGTGCCAGTAAACCTGGTCCTAACTATGGCTACACCTTC.

V usage is TRBV5-6 and J usage is TRBJ1-2, with 9 bases that match TRBD1. V shed 4 bases, J shed 8 bases, and the junction held 6 bases outside the gene matches. Germline loops: CDR1 SGHDT, CDR2 YYEEEE. The CDR3 has 13 residues. The CDR3 spells CASSRDRVGGYTF. The CDR3 DNA reads as TGTGCCAGCAGCAGGGACAGGGTGGGAGGCTACACCTTC.

The chain has TRBV6-5 and TRBJ1-2; 7 bases match TRBD1. Germline CDR1 is MNHEY and CDR2 is SVGAGI. The CDR3 length is 14 residues. The junction had 4 bases not matched to a gene; V was cut back by 5 bases and J by 1 base. CDR3 sequence: CASSPTGLNYGYTF. The CDR3, as DNA: TGTGCCAGCAGTCCGACAGGGCTTAACTATGGCTACACCTTC.

J is TRBJ1-3 and V is TRBV7-2, with D unresolved. Germline V CDR1 and CDR2: SGHTA, FQGNSA. Trimming took off 10 bases at V and 0 bases at J, with 10 bases between the two ends. The CDR3 has 13 residues. CDR3 sequence: CATETFSGNTIYF. CDR3 coding DNA: TGTGCCACCGAGACATTCTCTGGAAACACCATATATTTT.

V usage is TRBV28 and J usage is TRBJ1-4; TRBD1 agrees at 7 bases. The CDR3 spans 11 residues. After removal of 7 bases from V and 10 bases from J, the junction contained 3 bases not matched to a gene. Germline V lookup: CDR1 MDHEN, CDR2 SYDVKM. CDR3 in DNA: TGTGCCAGCAATACAGGGGTAAAACTGTTTTTT. It codes for CASNTGVKLFF.

J is TRBJ2-1 and V is TRBV28; 12 nucleotides line up with TRBD2. The CDR3 runs to 16 residues. The trim removed 7 bases at V and 5 bases at J, leaving 9 bases unmatched. Germline CDR1 reads MDHEN; CDR2 reads SYDVKM. The chain's CDR3 is CASTLTSGSLNNEQFF. The CDR3, as DNA: TGTGCCAGCACCCTGACTAGCGGGAGTTTAAACAATGAGCAGTTCTTC.

V and J are TRBV28 and TRBJ1-2, with TRBD1 identical over 7 bases. This CDR3 spans 16 amino acids. Losses at the gene ends were 7 bases for V and 1 base for J; bases not matched to a gene: 12. Germline CDR1 is MDHEN and CDR2 is SYDVKM. The CDR3 protein is CASIMDRTFLNYGYTF. CDR3 bases: TGTGCCAGCATTATGGACAGGACTTTCCTTAACTATGGCTACACCTTC.

This sequence joins TRBV5-4 and TRBJ2-3; 9 bases align to TRBD2. The trim removed 4 bases at V and 1 base at J, leaving 7 bases unmatched. Germline CDR1 SGHNT, CDR2 YYREEE (reference sequence). The CDR3 is 16 amino acids. In DNA form, the CDR3 reads TGTGCCAGCAGCCTTAGCGGGAGAGGAGGCACAGATACGCAGTATTTT. This translates into CASSLSGRGGTDTQYF.

The chain recombines TRBV10-1 with TRBJ2-7, with no clear D. This CDR3 has 13 residues. CDR1 is WNHNN and CDR2 is SYGVQD in the germline V gene (reference sequence). Trimming cost V 2 bases and J 7 bases, with 12 bases left between them. CDR3 sequence reads: CASSEGRAREQYF. In DNA form, the CDR3 reads TGCGCCAGCAGTGAGGGAAGGGCGAGGGAGCAGTACTTC.

This sequence joins TRBV6-5 and TRBJ1-1, with 7 bases fitting TRBD1. The V gene end was trimmed by 0 bases and the J gene end by 2 bases; junction bases not matched to a gene: 3. The CDR3 length is 15 residues. Germline V gene lookup returns CDR1 MNHEY and CDR2 SVGAGI. The CDR3 DNA reads TGTGCCAGCAGTTACTCGTACAGGGGAAACACTGAAGCTTTCTTT. Its translation is CASSYSYRGNTEAFF.

The table lists this clone with a count of one. This chain joins TRBV7-8 and TRBJ2-7; 10 nucleotides match TRBD2. The CDR3 is made up of 15 amino acids. V lost 0 bases and J lost 8; bases outside the gene matches: 7. Per the germline V gene, CDR1 is SGHVS and CDR2 is FQNEAQ. The CDR3 DNA sequence: TGTGCCAGCAGCTTAGCGGCTAGCGGGAGCGGGAAGCAGTACTTC. Encoded protein: CASSLAASGSGKQYF.

V usage is TRBV19 and J usage is TRBJ1-2, with TRBD1 as a possible D gene (6 bases). V was trimmed by 3 bases and J by 4 bases, leaving 12 bases between them. The germline CDR1 and CDR2 sequences are LNHDA and SQIVND (reference sequence). The length of the CDR3 is 14 residues. CDR3: CASSISGGGYGYTF. In DNA form, the CDR3 reads TGTGCCAGTAGTATCTCCGGGGGCGGCTATGGCTACACCTTC.

The chain couples TRBV19 to TRBJ1-4; D is possibly TRBD1 (5 bases). The CDR3 sequence is 11 residues long. Germline lookup yields CDR1 LNHDA and CDR2 SQIVND (reference sequence). V was pared by 7 bases and J by 8 bases, with 8 bases between. CDR3: CASMGGEKLFF. In nucleotides, the CDR3 is TGTGCCAGTATGGGGGGGGAAAAACTGTTTTTT.

The gene calls are TRBV6-5 and TRBJ1-4; D ambiguous. Trimming took off 0 bases at V and 7 bases at J, with 12 bases between the two ends. The CDR3 spans 15 residues. Germline V gene sequence: CDR1 MNHEY, CDR2 SVGAGI. CDR3 sequence (DNA): TGTGCCAGCAGTTACTCGGGCCCCGAAGGTGAAAAACTGTTTTTT. It specifies CASSYSGPEGEKLFF.

V and J are TRBV28 and TRBJ2-2, with D uncertain. The V and J ends lost 5 bases and 0 bases respectively, with 7 bases between them. This CDR3 has 14 residues. Germline assignment: CDR1 MDHEN and CDR2 SYDVKM. CDR3 coding DNA: TGTGCCAGCAGTCTTGGGACGAACACCGGGGAGCTGTTTTTT. It is translated as CASSLGTNTGELFF.

This clone was counted only a few times. The chain has TRBV28 and TRBJ2-3, with D unclear. Germline V gives CDR1 MDHEN, CDR2 SYDVKM. With 6 bases removed from V and 1 base from J, the gap between germline ends came to 11 bases. CDR3 length: 14 residues. In nucleotides, the CDR3 is TGTGCCAGCAGGCTTGGGGTAGGCACAGATACGCAGTATTTT. Encoded protein: CASRLGVGTDTQYF.

As concerns this clone: Other DNA sequences in this specimen translate into the identical CDR3. The chain combines TRBV28 with TRBJ1-4; possible D gene TRBD1, 5 bases. The CDR3 contains 13 residues. Germline values: CDR1 MDHEN, CDR2 SYDVKM. Trimming removed 8 bases from V and 3 bases from J, with 10 bases in between. CDR3 coding DNA: TGTGCCAGCCGCAGGGACCCTAATGAAAAACTGTTTTTT. It is translated as CASRRDPNEKLFF.

This chain uses TRBV6-5 with TRBJ2-3, with D maybe TRBD1 (6 bases). Trimming removed 8 bases at V and 0 bases at J, with 15 bases between. The CDR3 is 15 amino acids. CDR1 is MNHEY, CDR2 SVGAGI, per germline. The CDR3 DNA reads as TGTGCCAGCCGCTCCCAGGGGTTTAGCACAGATACGCAGTATTTT. Translation: CASRSQGFSTDTQYF.

This chain uses TRBV25-1 with TRBJ1-1, with 7 bases lining up with TRBD1. Unmatched junction bases numbered 7, after V lost 6 bases and J lost 6 bases. The germline CDR1 and CDR2 sequences are MGHDK and SYGVNS. This CDR3 has 13 residues. The CDR3 DNA reads TGTGCCAGCAGGGGTGGACAGGTATCTGAAGCTTTCTTT. This translates into CASRGGQVSEAFF.

The chain has TRBV5-5 and TRBJ2-7; 8 nucleotides agree with TRBD1. Germline CDR1 and CDR2: SGHKS and YYEKEE (reference sequence). The CDR3 has 15 amino acids. V lost 3 bases, J lost 5 bases, and 10 bases stayed unmatched. The CDR3: CASSSTGTGGDEQYF. In DNA form, the CDR3 reads TGTGCCAGCAGCTCCACCGGGACAGGAGGCGACGAGCAGTACTTC. The whole variable domain, remainder taken from reference TRBV5-5 and TRBJ2-7, is DAGVTQSPTHLIKTRGQQVTLRCSPISGHKSVSWYQQVLGQGPQFIFQYYEKEERGRGNFPDRFSARQFPNYSSELNVNALLLGDSALYLCASSSTGTGGDEQYFGPGTRLTVT.

The chain has TRBV19 and TRBJ2-5, with D perhaps given as TRBD1 or TRBD2 (5 bases each). The ends were cut back, 6 bases at V and 1 base at J, with 15 bases in the middle. The CDR3 is made up of 15 amino acids. Germline assignment: CDR1 LNHDA and CDR2 SQIVND (reference sequence). This CDR3 is CASRAARDGQETQYF. In DNA, the CDR3 is TGTGCCAGTAGGGCGGCCCGGGACGGCCAAGAGACCCAGTACTTC. Using reference TRBV19 and TRBJ2-5 for the parts outside the CDR3, the full variable domain is DGGITQSPKYLFRKEGQNVTLSCEQNLNHDAMYWYRQDPGQGLRLIYYSQIVNDFQKGDIAEGYSVSREKKESFPLTVTSAQKNPTAFYLCASRAARDGQETQYFGPGTRLLVL.